This T cell receptor (beta chain) was documented in a study of blood T cell repertoires in COVID-19. The CDR3 covers 13 residues. Trimming took off 5 bases at V and 4 bases at J, with 11 bases between the two ends. Looked up from germline, CDR1 is LNHDA and CDR2 is SQIVND (reference sequence). Only one count was recorded for this clone. The method was immunoSEQ multiplex PCR; TCRdb's version includes in-frame clones alone and lacks a portion of them. Of 84,000 or so clones in the sample, around 92% were seen once. The sequence was collected from a woman between 55 and 75 years old with active COVID-19. The material sequenced was peripheral blood. The V call is TRBV19, the J call TRBJ1-1; D unclear. CDR3 in DNA: TGTGCCAGTAGTGTAGGCGGTACCACTGAAGCTTTCTTT. Its translation: CASSVGGTTEAFF.